The following is a T cell receptor (beta chain) sequence with its context. Its target is unknown. The record originates from a study of Graves' ophthalmopathy and Graves' hyperthyroidism. Study-wide results and caveats: The model's ophthalmopathy progression predictions had around 67% sensitivity and less than 75% specificity. Blood also carried most expanded thyroid clonotypes exceeding 0.001 frequency.

Reliance was placed on clinical symptoms, serum thyroxine, TRAb, thyroid ultrasound and orbital computed tomography for diagnosis. The germline CDR1 and CDR2 sequences are SGDLS and YYNGEE. There are 13 residues in the CDR3. The ends were cut back, 7 bases at V and 2 bases at J, with 12 bases in the middle. Amplification of the TCR beta CDR3 regions used RNA transcripts (as template). An opening RT-PCR round employed HTBI primers and preceded a second-round multiplex PCR. TCRdb reprocessed the multiplex PCR reads with MiXCR, giving one entry per CDR3 protein. Of about 1.1 million distinct CDR3 sequences listed, about 38% are singletons.

The gene calls are TRBV9 and TRBJ1-2, with D unclear. Sequencing input: peripheral blood or thyroid tissue (not recorded which). The sequence came from an adult man with Graves' hyperthyroidism. DNA of the CDR3: TGTGCCAGCGCCGACCGGGAGAACTATGGCTACACCTTC. This codes for CASADRENYGYTF. Full variable domain (outside the CDR3, taken from reference TRBV9 and TRBJ1-2): DSGVTQTPKHLITATGQRVTLRCSPRSGDLSVYWYQQSLDQGLQFLIQYYNGEERAKGNILERFSAQQFPDLHSELNLSSLELGDSALYFCASADRENYGYTFGSGTRLTVV.